Listed below are T cell receptor beta chains from one sample, sequenced in a study of cytomegalovirus exposure and HLA in healthy donors. Generated by immunoSEQ multiplex PCR, the TCRdb table keeps only in-frame clones and is missing some. This sample has some 65,000 clones, with 62% found just once. Sequencing was performed on PBMCs. The receptors stem from a man aged 30 to 45 in good health and CMV-seronegative. Each CDR3 is given with its conserved first and last residue. The order of the fields is D gene, J gene, clone size, V gene, CDR3 protein, CDR3 DNA. D genes are given only for firm matches. Part of the rows lack a size; the others show once, few, many or a class for expanded clones.

TRBD1 TRBJ2-1 few TRBV5-6 CASSRDSLYNEQFF TGTGCCAGCAGCCGGGACAGCTTATACAATGAGCAGTTCTTC
TRBD1 TRBJ1-2 . TRBV5-4 CASSPGTAKGGYTF TGTGCCAGCAGCCCCGGGACAGCCAAGGGTGGCTACACCTTC
. TRBJ1-1 . TRBV19 CASNVGQMNTEAFF TGTGCCAGTAATGTGGGCCAGATGAACACTGAAGCTTTCTTT
. TRBJ1-4 . TRBV5-1 CASSLDRGEKLFF TGCGCCAGCAGCCTAGACAGAGGTGAAAAACTGTTTTTT
. TRBJ2-5 few TRBV2 CASKLALQETQYF TGTGCCAGCAAGTTAGCGCTTCAAGAGACCCAGTACTTC
. TRBJ1-2 . TRBV15 CATSSTGSGGYTF TGTGCCACCAGCTCAACAGGGTCCGGAGGCTACACCTTC
TRBD1 TRBJ2-5 . TRBV13 CASSSTGGQETQYF TGTGCCAGCAGCTCCACAGGGGGCCAAGAGACCCAGTACTTC
. TRBJ1-4 few TRBV7-9 CASNPSGGEKLFF TGTGCCAGCAACCCTTCGGGAGGGGAAAAACTGTTTTTT
. TRBJ1-3 . TRBV19 CASSTGGGNTIYF TGTGCCAGTAGTACTGGAGGTGGAAACACCATATATTTT
. TRBJ2-1 few TRBV30 CAFGNEQFF TGTGCCTTCGGCAATGAGCAGTTCTTC
TRBD1 TRBJ1-2 . TRBV7-2 CASSNGQGRFNYGYTF TGTGCCAGCAGTAACGGACAGGGTCGTTTTAACTATGGCTACACCTTC
. TRBJ1-4 . TRBV5-4 CTSSFGRGGEKLFF TGTACCAGCAGCTTCGGACGAGGAGGAGAAAAACTGTTTTTT
TRBD2 TRBJ2-7 . TRBV6-1 CASSEIAGAYEQYF TGTGCCAGCAGTGAAATAGCGGGGGCTTACGAGCAGTACTTC
. TRBJ1-1 . TRBV11-1 CASSVSTEAFF TGTGCCAGCAGCGTCAGCACTGAAGCTTTCTTT
. TRBJ2-1 . TRBV2 CASSFDGTYNEQFF TGTGCCAGCAGCTTTGACGGGACCTACAATGAGCAGTTCTTC
. TRBJ2-5 few TRBV15 CATSRETGETQYF TGTGCCACCAGCAGAGAGACAGGAGAGACCCAGTACTTC
TRBD1 TRBJ2-7 . TRBV5-4 CASSWGQGGSYEQYF TGTGCCAGCAGCTGGGGACAGGGGGGATCCTACGAGCAGTACTTC
TRBD1 TRBJ2-2 . TRBV6-5 CASSYRDRVDGELFF TGTGCCAGCAGTTATCGCGACAGGGTCGACGGGGAGCTGTTTTTT
. TRBJ2-2 . TRBV11-3 CASSLGAGVDGELFF TGTGCCAGCAGCTTAGGGGCCGGGGTGGATGGGGAGCTGTTTTTT
TRBD1 TRBJ2-7 few TRBV2 CASSWDRTRYEQYF TGTGCCAGCAGCTGGGACAGGACGAGGTACGAGCAGTACTTC
TRBD2 TRBJ2-1 once TRBV25-1 CATTSGGYNEQFF TGTGCCACCACTAGCGGGGGGTACAATGAGCAGTTCTTC
TRBD1 TRBJ1-2 . TRBV4-1 CASRQTGSYGYTF TGCGCCAGCAGGCAGACAGGGTCCTATGGCTACACCTTC
TRBD2 TRBJ2-5 . TRBV4-1 CASSHRLAGKETQYF TGCGCCAGCAGCCATCGACTAGCGGGAAAAGAGACCCAGTACTTC
TRBD1 TRBJ2-6 . TRBV5-6 CASSLVGQTGANVLTF TGTGCCAGCAGCTTGGTGGGACAGACTGGGGCCAACGTCCTGACTTTC
TRBD2 TRBJ2-5 . TRBV4-1 CASSQASGAVQETQYF TGCGCCAGCAGCCAAGCTAGCGGGGCCGTCCAAGAGACCCAGTACTTC
. TRBJ1-2 . TRBV6-5 CASSTSRWDGYTF TGTGCCAGCAGTACCTCGAGGTGGGATGGCTACACCTTC
TRBD1 TRBJ1-2 . TRBV9 CASSVRDRGDYGYTF TGTGCCAGCAGCGTGCGGGACAGGGGGGACTATGGCTACACCTTC
. TRBJ2-7 . TRBV4-1 CASSQDVLEYEQYF TGCGCCAGCAGCCAAGATGTGTTGGAGTACGAGCAGTACTTC
TRBD1 TRBJ2-1 . TRBV6-6 CASSDAGQGYNEQFF TGTGCCAGCAGTGACGCGGGACAGGGTTACAATGAGCAGTTCTTC
. TRBJ1-1 few TRBV7-9 CASSLAAGLSTEAFF TGTGCCAGCAGCTTAGCGGCAGGGTTGAGCACTGAAGCTTTCTTT
. TRBJ2-5 . TRBV18 CASSDSSGKETQYF TGTGCCAGCTCTGATTCTTCCGGTAAAGAGACCCAGTACTTC
TRBD2 TRBJ2-3 . TRBV4-2 CASSPMGGRGGTDTQYF TGTGCCAGCAGCCCCATGGGGGGGCGGGGGGGGACAGATACGCAGTATTTT
TRBD2 TRBJ2-7 . TRBV27 CASSQGLAGWQYF TGTGCCAGCAGCCAGGGACTAGCGGGGTGGCAGTACTTC
. TRBJ2-1 once TRBV7-9 CASSLGVGSEQQFF TGTGCCAGCAGCTTAGGGGTCGGGAGTGAACAGCAGTTCTTC
. TRBJ1-5 . TRBV4-2 CASRRQHRDLGQPQHF TGTGCCAGCAGACGACAGCACAGGGATTTAGGTCAGCCCCAGCATTTT
TRBD2 TRBJ2-1 . TRBV2 CASQRGGSFSEQFF TGTGCCAGTCAGCGGGGGGGCAGTTTTAGTGAGCAGTTCTTC
TRBD2 TRBJ2-5 . TRBV7-2 CASSLSGGAQETQYF TGTGCCAGCAGCTTGAGCGGGGGCGCCCAAGAGACCCAGTACTTC
. TRBJ1-1 . TRBV2 CASSWGTHTEAFF TGTGCCAGCAGTTGGGGCACACACACTGAAGCTTTCTTT
. TRBJ2-7 . TRBV6-1 CASSISDSLLEQYF TGTGCCAGCAGTATTTCGGACTCGTTATTAGAGCAGTACTTT
TRBD1 TRBJ1-2 . TRBV19 CASSQGQVDGYTF TGTGCCAGTAGCCAGGGACAGGTCGATGGCTACACCTTC
. TRBJ2-1 . TRBV13 CASSPNPRRTPSSYNEQFF TGTGCCAGCAGCCCGAACCCTAGACGTACACCGAGCTCCTACAATGAGCAGTTCTTC